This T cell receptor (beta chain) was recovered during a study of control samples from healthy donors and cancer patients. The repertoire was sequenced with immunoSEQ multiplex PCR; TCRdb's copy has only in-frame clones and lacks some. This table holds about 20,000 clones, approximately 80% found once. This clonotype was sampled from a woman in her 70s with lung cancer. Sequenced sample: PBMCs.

CDR3 DNA sequence: TGTGCCAGCAGCTTAGTTCTATCTCTGGAAGGGACCATATATTTT. Amino acids: CASSLVLSLEGTIYF. The rearrangement joins TRBV7-9 to TRBJ1-3, with D uncertain. CDR1 is SEHNR and CDR2 is FQNEAQ in the germline V gene (reference sequence). V lost 1 base and J lost 10, with 17 bases in between. The CDR3 has 15 amino acids.